The next 27 T cell receptor beta chains were all read from a single sample in a study of neoadjuvant nivolumab and ipilimumab in lung cancer. Method: immunoSEQ multiplex PCR; TCRdb's copy keeps in-frame clones and lacks some. The top ten hold more than 6% of the sample, which has around 20,000 clones, approximately 73% seen once. The sequenced sample was tumor tissue, obtained after neoadjuvant nivolumab, alone or with ipilimumab, at or shortly before surgery. Receptors were obtained from an adult with non-small cell lung cancer.

In this sample, this clone turned up a few times. This chain connects TRBV5-1 to TRBJ2-2; TRBD1 is a possible D gene (6 bases). V shed 5 bases and J shed 5 bases, with 10 bases lying between them. The CDR3 length is 13 residues. CDR1 and CDR2 from the germline V gene are SGHRS and YFSETQ. CDR3 nucleotide sequence: TGCGCCAGCAGTCCACAGGGAACCGGGGAGCTGTTTTTT. This translates into CASSPQGTGELFF.

This chain connects TRBV4-3 to TRBJ2-1; TRBD2 aligns across 12 bases. V was pared by 0 bases and J by 3 bases, with 6 bases of the junction left unmatched. There are 18 residues in the CDR3. Germline lookup yields CDR1 LGHNA and CDR2 YSLEER. DNA for the CDR3: TGCGCCAGCAGCCAAGACCGGACTAGCGGGAAGTTCTACAATGAGCAGTTCTTC. Translation: CASSQDRTSGKFYNEQFF.

The chain uses TRBV30 and TRBJ2-7, with TRBD2 identical over 8 bases. The CDR3 is made up of 16 amino acids. CDR1 and CDR2 (germline): GTSNPN, SVGIG (reference sequence). V trimming: 1 base; J trimming: 4 bases; junction bases outside the gene matches: 12. CDR3 in DNA: TGTGCCTGGAGTGGAGTTCAAGCGGGAGCATCGTACGAGCAGTACTTC. It codes for CAWSGVQAGASYEQYF.

V usage is TRBV7-3 and J usage is TRBJ2-7; 8 bases are shared with TRBD1. Germline trimming cut 3 bases from V and 4 bases from J; bases unmatched to any gene: 2. Per germline, CDR1 SGHTA and CDR2 FQGTGA. The CDR3 has 13 amino acids. CDR3 in DNA: TGTGCCAGCAGCTTCACAGGGGGGTACGAGCAGTACTTC. Its protein is CASSFTGGYEQYF.

The rearrangement uses TRBV30 and TRBJ2-7, with TRBD1 matching 8 bases. This CDR3 is built from 12 residues. After removal of 0 bases from V and 9 bases from J, the junction contained 4 bases not matched to a gene. The V gene's germline CDR1 is GTSNPN and CDR2 SVGIG (reference sequence). CDR3 sequence reads: CAWSVSGQGQYF. The CDR3 bases are TGTGCCTGGAGTGTAAGTGGACAGGGGCAGTACTTC.

The chain joins TRBV5-5 to TRBJ1-5, with no clear D. The V and J ends lost 0 bases and 2 bases respectively, with 9 bases between them. This CDR3 region has 15 residues. Germline assignment: CDR1 SGHKS and CDR2 YYEKEE (reference sequence). Here the CDR3 reads CASSLDGVGNQPQHF. The CDR3 bases are TGTGCCAGCAGCTTGGATGGGGTTGGCAATCAGCCCCAGCATTTT. The variable domain in full, with the rest retrieved from reference TRBV5-5 and TRBJ1-5, is DAGVTQSPTHLIKTRGQQVTLRCSPISGHKSVSWYQQVLGQGPQFIFQYYEKEERGRGNFPDRFSARQFPNYSSELNVNALLLGDSALYLCASSLDGVGNQPQHFGDGTRLSIL.

The table lists this clone with a few counts. The J gene is TRBJ2-1, the V gene TRBV29-1; TRBD2 might be the D (7 bases). CDR3 length: 17 amino acids. Trimming removed 5 bases at V and 3 bases at J, with 23 bases between. CDR1 and CDR2 from the germline V gene are SQVTM and ANQGSEA. The CDR3 sequence: CSVSSPGGDMGYNEQFF. The CDR3 DNA reads TGCAGCGTTTCTTCACCTGGGGGGGACATGGGCTACAATGAGCAGTTCTTC.

This clone has a handful of counts. This chain joins TRBV10-3 and TRBJ1-2, with a tentative D call TRBD1 (5 bases). The CDR3 has 14 amino acids. V was clipped by 8 bases and J by 0 bases, with 13 bases between them. CDR1 ENHRY and CDR2 SYGVKD come from the germline V gene. This chain's CDR3 is CAIADTGANYGYTF. The CDR3 DNA sequence: TGTGCCATCGCGGATACAGGAGCTAACTATGGCTACACCTTC.

The chain combines TRBV19 with TRBJ1-1; D ambiguous. Trimming removed 6 bases at V and 10 bases at J, with 18 bases between. Germline CDR1 LNHDA, CDR2 SQIVND (reference sequence). CDR3 length equals 13 residues. CDR3 DNA sequence: TGTGCCAGTAGGCCAGTTCTTAGTGAGAGAGCTTTCTTT. This sequence encodes CASRPVLSERAFF.

This clone was counted a few times. The chain is built from TRBV18 and TRBJ1-4; tentative D call: TRBD1 (6 bases). This CDR3 has 17 amino acids. Deletions cut 0 bases from V and 11 bases from J, with 22 bases between. From germline, CDR1 is KGHSH and CDR2 LQKENI. In DNA, the CDR3 is TGTGCCAGCTCACCACCGAATTCGTTCGGGGGCGGGTTGAAACTGTTTTTT. Translation: CASSPPNSFGGGLKLFF.

This chain uses TRBV18 with TRBJ2-6; the D call may be TRBD1 or TRBD2 (6 bases each). V lost 6 bases and J 1 base, leaving 13 bases between the germline ends. Germline V gene lookup returns CDR1 KGHSH and CDR2 LQKENI. CDR3 length: 16 amino acids. This CDR3 reads CASSPRGGSGANVLTF. The CDR3 DNA is TGTGCCAGCTCCCCCCGAGGGGGGTCTGGGGCCAACGTCCTGACTTTC.

The sample holds a few counts of this clone. The chain combines TRBV6-6 with TRBJ2-5; TRBD2 is a possible D gene (5 bases). Per germline, CDR1 MNHNY and CDR2 SVGAGI (reference sequence). V was cut by 4 bases and J by 3 bases, with 9 bases left in between. The CDR3 extends over 13 amino acids. The CDR3 here is CASSWRTEETQYF. The DNA of the CDR3 is TGTGCCAGCAGTTGGAGGACTGAAGAGACCCAGTACTTC.

The rearrangement links TRBV6-6 to TRBJ2-2; no firm D call. Germline V CDR1 and CDR2: MNHNY, SVGAGI (reference sequence). This CDR3 has 13 residues. Trimming left V 0 bases short and J 5 bases short, with 4 bases between. CDR3 nucleotide sequence: TGTGCCAGCAGTTACTCGAGAACCGGGGAGCTGTTTTTT. It specifies CASSYSRTGELFF.

The V gene is TRBV5-4, the J gene TRBJ2-7; 8 nucleotides agree with TRBD2. The CDR3 spans 13 residues. V shed 4 bases and J 3 bases; nucleotides not matched to a gene: 3. The germline CDR1 and CDR2 sequences are SGHNT and YYREEE (reference sequence). In DNA, the CDR3 is TGTGCCAGCAGCCGAAGCGGGAGCTACGAGCAGTACTTC. It is translated as CASSRSGSYEQYF.

The chain couples TRBV29-1 to TRBJ2-2, with D uncertain. Germline V gene sequence: CDR1 SQVTM, CDR2 ANQGSEA. This CDR3 spans 14 amino acids. V was clipped by 4 bases and J by 3 bases, with 12 bases between them. CDR3 region: CSVADFLYTGELFF. For the CDR3, the DNA is TGCAGCGTTGCCGATTTCCTATACACCGGGGAGCTGTTTTTT.

The CDR3 is CASSLSSPGAYEQYF. CDR3 in DNA: TGCGCCAGCAGCTTGTCGTCACCAGGGGCCTACGAGCAGTACTTC. V and J are TRBV5-1 and TRBJ2-7; the D gene is possibly TRBD1 (6 bases). The CDR3 contains 15 residues. V was trimmed by 1 base and J by 2 bases, leaving 13 bases between them. Germline V gene sequence: CDR1 SGHRS, CDR2 YFSETQ. Looking up the rest from reference TRBV5-1 and TRBJ2-7 gives the full variable domain: KAGVTQTPRYLIKTRGQQVTLSCSPISGHRSVSWYQQTPGQGLQFLFEYFSETQRNKGNFPGRFSGRQFSNSRSEMNVSTLELGDSALYLCASSLSSPGAYEQYFGPGTRLTVT.

This chain uses TRBV4-3 with TRBJ2-5; possible D gene TRBD1, 6 bases. CDR1 is LGHNA and CDR2 is YSLEER in the germline V gene. The CDR3 runs 13 residues. With 4 bases removed from V and 1 base from J, the gap between germline ends came to 7 bases. CDR3 in DNA: TGCGCCAGCAGCCTGGACAGCCAAGAGACCCAGTACTTC. Translation gives CASSLDSQETQYF.

The chain employs TRBV11-2 and TRBJ2-5; TRBD1 is a possible D gene (6 bases). The V end was cut by 5 bases, the J end by 3 bases, with 10 bases between. This CDR3 has 13 residues. Germline CDR1 is SGHAT and CDR2 is FQNNGV. This CDR3 reads CASSRGQKETQYF. In DNA form, the CDR3 reads TGTGCCAGCAGCCGCGGACAGAAAGAGACCCAGTACTTC.

The genes are TRBV7-3 and TRBJ1-1; 8 bases map to TRBD1. The CDR3 loop spans 14 amino acids. V shed 5 bases, J shed 1 base, and the junction held 3 bases outside the gene matches. Germline loops: CDR1 SGHTA, CDR2 FQGTGA. The CDR3 nucleotides read TGTGCCAGCAGCCAGGGGGCAGGGAACACTGAAGCTTTCTTT. Its protein product is CASSQGAGNTEAFF.

The genes are TRBV5-6 and TRBJ2-5; D ambiguous. In germline, CDR1 is SGHDT, CDR2 YYEEEE. CDR3 length: 14 residues. The V gene lost 4 bases and the J gene lost 1 base, with 11 bases spanning the gap. CDR3 nucleotide sequence: TGTGCCAGCAGCCCCCGGACGTTCCAAGAGACCCAGTACTTC. This gives the protein CASSPRTFQETQYF.

This chain uses TRBV11-2 with TRBJ2-3, with D possibly matching TRBD1 (5 bases). Germline CDR1 and CDR2: SGHAT and FQNNGV. V lost 2 bases and J lost 2, with 8 bases in between. This CDR3 contains 14 residues. The CDR3 is CASSLQGITDTQYF. In DNA form, the CDR3 reads TGTGCCAGCAGCTTACAGGGCATCACAGATACGCAGTATTTT.

In the case of this clone: Other nucleotide sequences from this sample produce the same CDR3. The chain is built from TRBV14 and TRBJ2-3, with D unclear. Trimming took 2 bases from V and 3 from J, leaving 6 bases between them. Looked up from germline, CDR1 is SGHDN and CDR2 is FVKESK. The CDR3 runs to 13 residues. The DNA for the CDR3 is TGTGCCAGCAGCCAATTCAGGACAGATACGCAGTATTTT. It specifies CASSQFRTDTQYF.

This chain connects TRBV5-6 to TRBJ2-3; 15 nucleotides agree with TRBD2. The CDR3 covers 18 residues. CDR1 is SGHDT and CDR2 is YYEEEE in the germline V gene. V dropped 4 bases and J dropped 4; count of bases not matched to a gene: 10. CDR3 sequence reads: CASSKGLAGGPGPDTQYF. CDR3 sequence (DNA): TGTGCCAGCAGCAAAGGACTAGCGGGAGGGCCGGGGCCAGATACGCAGTATTTT.

The CDR3, as DNA: TGCAGTGCTAAACGGCCCTACGAGCAGTACTTC. It is translated as CSAKRPYEQYF. This chain connects TRBV20-1 to TRBJ2-7; the D is unclear. V was shortened by 4 bases and J by 2 bases, with 6 bases between the two germline ends. Germline-derived CDR1 and CDR2 are DFQATT and SNEGSKA (reference sequence). CDR3 length: 11 amino acids.

The chain links TRBV20-1 to TRBJ1-1; no clear D gene. The germline V and J ends were trimmed by 3 bases and 4 bases, with 3 bases remaining between them. The CDR3 is 10 amino acids. Germline V gives CDR1 DFQATT, CDR2 SNEGSKA (reference sequence). The CDR3 region is CSASLTEAFF. The DNA of the CDR3 is TGCAGTGCTAGTCTCACTGAAGCTTTCTTT.

This chain joins TRBV29-1 and TRBJ1-4; D is possibly TRBD1 (5 bases). The CDR3 totals 13 residues. Trimming took 6 bases from V and 4 from J, leaving 12 bases between them. Germline V gene sequence: CDR1 SQVTM, CDR2 ANQGSEA. DNA for the CDR3: TGCAGCGTAGCATGGGGGGGTAATGAAAAACTGTTTTTT. As protein: CSVAWGGNEKLFF.

The gene calls are TRBV6-5 and TRBJ1-5, with a possible D match to TRBD1 (5 bases). Germline values: CDR1 MNHEY, CDR2 SVGAGI. This CDR3 region has 14 residues. V was pared by 0 bases and J by 7 bases, with 10 bases between. In DNA, the CDR3 is TGTGCCAGCAGTTACTCTCCCGGGGACCAGCCCCAGCATTTT. The encoded protein is CASSYSPGDQPQHF.